These T cell receptor beta chains were read from a single sample in a study of a mutant IDH1 vaccine in newly diagnosed glioma. Here immunoSEQ multiplex PCR was the method, and the copy in TCRdb shows in-frame clones only, minus some. The table has 50,000 or so clones, about 88% seen once. For these TCRs, the target antigens are not known. This specimen was PBMCs, taken from a glioma patient whose treatment included an IDH1 peptide vaccine. These receptors were obtained from a woman between 45 and 65 years old with glioma. CDR3s include the opening cysteine and the closing phenylalanine or tryptophan. The D gene is left open where the match is weak. Rows may omit the clone size; those that give it use once, few, many or a size class.

TGTGCCAGTAGTCCCAGGGGACCCACTGAAGCTTTCTTT	CASSPRGPTEAFF	TRBJ1-1	NA	TRBV19	NA
TGCAGCGTTGTGGACAGGGGCGATCAGCCCCAGCATTTT	CSVVDRGDQPQHF	TRBJ1-5	NA	TRBV29-1	TRBD1
TGTGCCAGCAGTTACAAGACAGGGGCCGGAGGAGCCAAAAACATTCAGTACTTC	CASSYKTGAGGAKNIQYF	TRBJ2-4	NA	TRBV27	TRBD1
TGTGCCAGTAGTATGACTAGCGAAGAGACCCAGTACTTC	CASSMTSEETQYF	TRBJ2-5	NA	TRBV19	TRBD2
TGTGCCAGCAGCCAAGGCAGCGGGGCCCTGTTCTTC	CASSQGSGALFF	TRBJ2-1	NA	TRBV4-2	TRBD2
TGTGCCAGCAGCGTAGGTTCGGGGACGGACTCCTACAATGAGCAGTTCTTC	CASSVGSGTDSYNEQFF	TRBJ2-1	once	TRBV9	NA
TGCGCCAGCAGCTTGGGGGGAAAGGGTAATGAAAAACTGTTTTTT	CASSLGGKGNEKLFF	TRBJ1-4	NA	TRBV5-1	NA
TGTGCCACCAGCAGAGCGCAGGGGCAGGCCTATGGCTACACCTTC	CATSRAQGQAYGYTF	TRBJ1-2	once	TRBV15	NA
TGTGCCAGCAGCTTGGGACCTGAGCAGTTCTTC	CASSLGPEQFF	TRBJ2-1	NA	TRBV7-9	NA
TGTGCCAGCAGACAAGATCCGGGGGTGGCCGAAAAACTGTTTTTT	CASRQDPGVAEKLFF	TRBJ1-4	few	TRBV6-1	NA
TGCGCCAGCAGCCAAGATATACGGTGGAATGGCGCCCTTGAAGCTTTCTTT	CASSQDIRWNGALEAFF	TRBJ1-1	NA	TRBV4-3	NA
TGTGCCAGCAGTGACCAAGTGGGGCAGGGCCGCTACACCTTC	CASSDQVGQGRYTF	TRBJ1-2	NA	TRBV6-4	NA
TGTGCCAGCAGTGAATCGTTGGGACAGCTCTATCGCTACACCTTC	CASSESLGQLYRYTF	TRBJ1-2	NA	TRBV25-1	TRBD1
TGTGCCAGCAGCCCGCGACTCCAGGTTGCCGGGGAGCTGTTTTTT	CASSPRLQVAGELFF	TRBJ2-2	NA	TRBV7-2	NA
TGTGCCAGCAGTGGACAGGGGGGGGCCCCAGATCAGCCCCAGCATTTT	CASSGQGGAPDQPQHF	TRBJ1-5	NA	TRBV2	TRBD1
TGTGCCAGTAGTATAGACGGGGGAAACCCCTCCAATGAGCAGTTCTTC	CASSIDGGNPSNEQFF	TRBJ2-1	NA	TRBV19	NA
TGCGCCAGCAGCGAGCCGGGACAGGGAACAGATACGCAGTATTTT	CASSEPGQGTDTQYF	TRBJ2-3	NA	TRBV4-1	TRBD1
TGTGCCAGCAGCTTAGGGGGGGGGAACTATGGCTACACCTTC	CASSLGGGNYGYTF	TRBJ1-2	once	TRBV7-6	NA
TGCGCCAGCAGCTTGGGTGGGGGGCCTCGGGCAGATACGCAGTATTTT	CASSLGGGPRADTQYF	TRBJ2-3	NA	TRBV5-1	NA
TGTGCCAGCCGACCGGTCTCTGGGGCCAACGTCCTGACTTTC	CASRPVSGANVLTF	TRBJ2-6	NA	TRBV7-2	NA
TGTGCCAGCAGCTTTGGTGTCAGTCGGAGAAACATTCAGTACTTC	CASSFGVSRRNIQYF	TRBJ2-4	NA	TRBV5-8	NA
TGTGCCACCAGCAGGGAGGGCAGGGTGGGGGATGAAGCTTTCTTT	CATSREGRVGDEAFF	TRBJ1-1	NA	TRBV15	NA
TGCGCCAGCACCCGGGGGCCCAGTACAGATACGCAGTATTTT	CASTRGPSTDTQYF	TRBJ2-3	NA	TRBV4-1	NA
TGTGCCAGCTTTTTATCCCCGGGTATTTATAAGCAGTTCTTC	CASFLSPGIYKQFF	TRBJ2-1	NA	TRBV6-1	NA
TGCGCCAGCAGCATACTAGCGGACGCCACCTACGAGCAGTACTTC	CASSILADATYEQYF	TRBJ2-7	NA	TRBV5-1	TRBD2
TGTGCCAGTAGTACCGGGGGGGCGAACACTGAAGCTTTCTTT	CASSTGGANTEAFF	TRBJ1-1	NA	TRBV19	NA
TGTGCCAGCAGTGACGGGTCTAAAAACATTCAGTACTTC	CASSDGSKNIQYF	TRBJ2-4	NA	TRBV6-4	NA